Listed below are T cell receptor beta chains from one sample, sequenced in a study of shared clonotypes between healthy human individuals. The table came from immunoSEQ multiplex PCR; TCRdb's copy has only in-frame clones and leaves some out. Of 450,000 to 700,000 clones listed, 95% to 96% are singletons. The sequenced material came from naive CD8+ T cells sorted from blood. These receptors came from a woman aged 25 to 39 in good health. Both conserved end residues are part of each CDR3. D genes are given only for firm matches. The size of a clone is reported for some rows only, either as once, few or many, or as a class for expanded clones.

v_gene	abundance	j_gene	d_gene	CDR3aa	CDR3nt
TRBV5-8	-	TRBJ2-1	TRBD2	CASSLVVERENEQFF	TGTGCCAGCAGCTTGGTAGTTGAGCGGGAGAATGAGCAGTTCTTC
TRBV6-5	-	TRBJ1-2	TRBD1	CASSSRQGPNYGYTF	TGTGCCAGCAGTTCCCGACAGGGGCCTAACTATGGCTACACCTTC
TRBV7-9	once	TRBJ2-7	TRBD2	CASSHGLAGVGSYEQYF	TGTGCCAGCAGCCACGGACTAGCGGGAGTTGGCTCCTACGAGCAGTACTTC
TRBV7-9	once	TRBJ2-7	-	CASSLPSGPGAHEQYF	TGTGCCAGCAGCTTACCATCGGGCCCCGGAGCTCACGAGCAGTACTTC
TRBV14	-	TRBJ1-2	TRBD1	CASSQMTGGYGYTF	TGTGCCAGCAGCCAGATGACAGGGGGCTATGGCTACACCTTC
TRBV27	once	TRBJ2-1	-	CASSPPTYNEQFF	TGTGCCAGCAGTCCGCCTACCTACAATGAGCAGTTCTTC
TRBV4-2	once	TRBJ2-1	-	CASSQGMSSYNEQFF	TGTGCCAGCAGCCAAGGCATGAGCTCCTACAATGAGCAGTTCTTC
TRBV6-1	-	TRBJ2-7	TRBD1	CASSLQGSRAYEQYF	TGTGCCAGCAGTCTACAGGGGAGCAGGGCCTACGAGCAGTACTTC
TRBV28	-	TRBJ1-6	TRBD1	CASSGTANNSPLHF	TGTGCCAGCAGTGGGACAGCCAATAATTCACCCCTCCACTTT
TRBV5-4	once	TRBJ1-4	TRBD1	CASSSGTGGSEKLFF	TGTGCCAGCAGCTCCGGGACAGGGGGAAGTGAAAAACTGTTTTTT
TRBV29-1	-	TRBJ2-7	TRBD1	CSVEDSDRGPYEQYF	TGCAGCGTTGAAGATTCGGACAGGGGACCCTACGAGCAGTACTTC